Below, 24 T cell receptor beta chains from the same sample are listed, as sequenced in a study of blood T cell repertoires in COVID-19. Profiled with immunoSEQ multiplex PCR; TCRdb holds only in-frame clones, not every one. Of 150,000 or so clones in the sample, around 82% were seen once. The sample was peripheral blood. Receptors originate from a man aged 60 to 69 with active or convalescent COVID-19.

The chain employs TRBV5-1 and TRBJ2-1, with 12 bases matching TRBD2. Per the germline V gene, CDR1 is SGHRS and CDR2 is YFSETQ. This CDR3 spans 16 amino acids. J lost 10 bases, V lost 0 bases, and 8 bases had no gene match. Here the CDR3 reads CASSLARLAGDQEQFF. CDR3 nucleotide sequence: TGCGCCAGCAGCTTGGCTCGACTAGCGGGAGACCAGGAGCAGTTCTTC.

The CDR3 bases are TGTGCCAGCAGCTTCGACAGGGGAAACACTGAAGCTTTCTTT. It translates to CASSFDRGNTEAFF. The chain uses TRBV5-4 and TRBJ1-1, with TRBD1 identical over 8 bases. This CDR3 has 14 amino acids. V was pared by 2 bases and J by 2 bases, with 2 bases of the junction left unmatched. Germline assignment: CDR1 SGHNT and CDR2 YYREEE (reference sequence).

This clone was detected a few times. The chain links TRBV4-1 to TRBJ1-4; 12 bases fit TRBD1. Germline lookup yields CDR1 MGHRA and CDR2 YSYEKL. The CDR3 is 16 amino acids. Trimming cost V 4 bases and J 8 bases; bases outside gene matches: 8. CDR3 residues: CASSPVGQGAKEKLFF. The CDR3, as DNA: TGCGCCAGCAGCCCCGTGGGACAGGGGGCAAAGGAAAAACTGTTTTTT.

V gene TRBV6-1 combines with J gene TRBJ2-7; TRBD1 matches at 11 bases. Germline CDR1 MNHNS, CDR2 SASEGT. The CDR3 runs 16 residues. J was trimmed by 7 bases and V by 4 bases; bases with no gene match: 12. CDR3 region: CASSALGQGAYGEQYF. CDR3 coding DNA: TGTGCCAGCAGTGCGTTAGGACAGGGGGCTTACGGGGAGCAGTACTTC.

This clone was observed once. Other DNA sequences within the sample encode an identical CDR3. This sequence joins TRBV11-2 and TRBJ1-6, with 9 bases matching TRBD1. The CDR3 consists of 14 residues. CDR1 and CDR2 (germline): SGHAT, FQNNGV. The J segment lost 7 bases and the V segment lost 3 bases, leaving 1 base of the junction unmatched. The CDR3 protein is CASSLGQGNSPLHF. The CDR3 DNA is TGTGCCAGCAGCTTGGGACAGGGCAATTCACCCCTCCACTTT.

The rearrangement links TRBV29-1 to TRBJ1-6, with D tentatively TRBD1 (5 bases). V was shortened by 4 bases and J by 7 bases, with 11 bases between the two germline ends. This CDR3 is 13 amino acids long. Per germline, CDR1 SQVTM and CDR2 ANQGSEA. The CDR3 DNA follows: TGCAGCGTTGGGCAGGGCTCGAATTCACCCCTCCACTTT. Translated, it gives CSVGQGSNSPLHF.

This clone is labeled as medium-sized. The chain recombines TRBV3-1 (or the pseudogene TRBV3-2) with TRBJ2-2, with TRBD2 identical over 8 bases. The CDR3 has 16 residues. V shed 1 base, J shed 4 bases, and the junction held 5 bases outside the gene matches. Germline CDR1 and CDR2: LGHDT and YNNKEL (reference sequence). The CDR3 sequence: CASSQVPAGATGELFF. CDR3 bases: TGTGCCAGCAGCCAAGTCCCAGCGGGAGCCACCGGGGAGCTGTTTTTT.

V is TRBV5-1 and J is TRBJ2-5; 11 nucleotides match TRBD2. CDR1 is SGHRS, CDR2 YFSETQ, per germline. The CDR3 loop spans 15 amino acids. V trimming: 4 bases; J trimming: 0 bases; junction bases outside the gene matches: 2. The CDR3 nucleotides read TGCGCCAGCAGCGGGGGACTAGCGGACCAAGAGACCCAGTACTTC. This sequence encodes CASSGGLADQETQYF. The whole variable domain, filled in from reference TRBV5-1 and TRBJ2-5, reads KAGVTQTPRYLIKTRGQQVTLSCSPISGHRSVSWYQQTPGQGLQFLFEYFSETQRNKGNFPGRFSGRQFSNSRSEMNVSTLELGDSALYLCASSGGLADQETQYFGPGTRLLVL.

The J gene is TRBJ2-3, the V gene TRBV24-1; 11 bases match TRBD2. Germline-derived CDR1 and CDR2 are KGHDR and SFDVKD. V was pared by 5 bases and J by 6 bases, with 9 bases of the junction left unmatched. The CDR3 extends over 16 amino acids. The CDR3 loop is CATSAVAGGPTDTQYF. CDR3 DNA: TGTGCCACCAGTGCTGTAGCGGGAGGGCCGACTGATACGCAGTATTTT.

A few counts support this clone. The gene calls are TRBV11-2 and TRBJ1-3, with 7 bases matching TRBD1. The J segment lost 2 bases and the V segment lost 3 bases, leaving 7 bases of the junction unmatched. The CDR3 has 16 residues. The germline V gene has CDR1 SGHAT and CDR2 FQNNGV. The CDR3 bases are TGTGCCAGCAGCTTCGGAGGGGGCAGGCCTGGAAACACCATATATTTT. Residues: CASSFGGGRPGNTIYF.

The DNA for the CDR3 is TGTGCCAGCAGTTTAGAAGACAGGGGGTTCGATCAGCCCCAGCATTTT. Translated, it gives CASSLEDRGFDQPQHF. The V and J genes are TRBV28 and TRBJ1-5, with 9 bases fitting TRBD1. Unmatched junction bases numbered 7, after V lost 2 bases and J lost 5 bases. This CDR3 is 16 amino acids long. Germline V gene data show CDR1 as MDHEN and CDR2 as SYDVKM.

This clone showed up just a few times. This rearrangement joins TRBV6-5 to TRBJ2-7, with D possibly TRBD2 on 6 matching bases. From germline, CDR1 is MNHEY and CDR2 SVGAGI. The CDR3 is 14 amino acids. Trimming shortened V by 8 bases and J by 4 bases, and 18 bases separated the two germline ends. DNA of the CDR3: TGTGCCAGCCGACCCGGAGGGGTGAGTTACGAGCAGTACTTC. This translates into CASRPGGVSYEQYF.

This clone is a singleton in its sample. The J gene is TRBJ2-3, the V gene TRBV7-3, with 10 bases fitting TRBD2. V trimming: 1 base; J trimming: 15 bases; junction bases outside the gene matches: 13. Germline-derived CDR1 and CDR2 are SGHTA and FQGTGA. The CDR3 totals 15 residues. CDR3 in amino acids: CASSLKGTSARGDYF. The DNA for the CDR3 is TGTGCCAGCAGCTTAAAGGGGACTAGCGCACGGGGGGACTATTTT.

This chain links TRBV6-6 with TRBJ2-1; a weak D match, TRBD2 (6 bases). Between the trimmed V and J ends, which lost 5 bases and 0 bases, there was a span of 14 bases. CDR3 length equals 16 residues. CDR1 MNHNY and CDR2 SVGAGI come from the germline V gene (reference sequence). CDR3 protein: CASSQLAGASYNEQFF. The DNA of the CDR3 is TGTGCCAGCAGTCAACTAGCCGGGGCCTCCTACAATGAGCAGTTCTTC.

This clone was counted between two and nine times. This chain joins TRBV4-1 and TRBJ1-1; 8 bases are a match to TRBD1. The CDR3 totals 15 residues. Trimming removed 3 bases from V and 0 bases from J; junction bases left unmatched: 3. Germline CDR1 MGHRA, CDR2 YSYEKL. This chain's CDR3 is CASSQTGAMNTEAFF. The CDR3 DNA reads TGCGCCAGCAGCCAGACAGGGGCGATGAACACTGAAGCTTTCTTT.

This clone was observed a few times. The chain uses TRBV10-3 and TRBJ1-2; D remains ambiguous. Trimming shortened V by 2 bases and J by 4 bases, and 11 bases separated the two germline ends. This CDR3 is 14 amino acids long. Germline V CDR1 and CDR2: ENHRY, SYGVKD. The CDR3 region is CAISEGQASYGYTF. In DNA, the CDR3 is TGTGCCATCAGTGAGGGGCAGGCGAGCTATGGCTACACCTTC.

This clone has more than one count but fewer than ten. This chain connects TRBV6-5 to TRBJ1-5; no definite D call. Trimming removed 0 bases at V and 4 bases at J, with 10 bases between. Germline V lookup: CDR1 MNHEY, CDR2 SVGAGI. CDR3 size: 15 residues. The CDR3 protein is CASSYSRRANQPQHF. CDR3 coding DNA: TGTGCCAGCAGTTACTCGAGGAGGGCGAATCAGCCCCAGCATTTT.

The V call is TRBV6-5, the J call TRBJ1-2; D is possibly TRBD1 (5 bases). This CDR3 has 14 amino acids. The V end lost 5 bases, the J end lost 3 bases, and 13 bases lay between the germline ends. The germline CDR1 and CDR2 sequences are MNHEY and SVGAGI. CDR3 region: CASSLLGEYYGYTF. In DNA form, the CDR3 reads TGTGCCAGCAGTCTCCTAGGGGAATACTATGGCTACACCTTC.

The chain uses TRBV7-2 and TRBJ2-5; TRBD2 aligns across 8 bases. Per germline, CDR1 SGHTA and CDR2 FQGNSA. This CDR3 comprises 16 residues. V gave up 1 base and J gave up 5 bases; unmatched junction bases: 9. CDR3 protein: CASSLEGRIAGETQYF. For the CDR3, the DNA is TGTGCCAGCAGCTTAGAAGGCCGGATAGCGGGGGAGACCCAGTACTTC.

CDR3 sequence (DNA): TGTGCCAGCAGCTTGAAAGGGAGCGGTGGGAACACTGAAGCTTTCTTT. As protein: CASSLKGSGGNTEAFF. The V and J genes are TRBV5-4 and TRBJ1-1; D gene uncertain. The CDR3 length is 16 residues. Germline lookup yields CDR1 SGHNT and CDR2 YYREEE (reference sequence). V lost 1 base and J lost 1, with 14 bases in between.

The chain couples TRBV9 to TRBJ1-5, with 7 nucleotides matching TRBD1. The germline gives CDR1 SGDLS, CDR2 YYNGEE. V gave up 3 bases and J gave up 9 bases; unmatched junction bases: 12. This CDR3 comprises 15 residues. In DNA form, the CDR3 reads TGTGCCAGCAGCGGAACGGACAGGTGGGGTGCGCCCCAGCATTTT. As protein: CASSGTDRWGAPQHF.

The gene calls are TRBV7-9 and TRBJ1-1; TRBD1 agrees at 7 bases. Germline V gene lookup returns CDR1 SEHNR and CDR2 FQNEAQ (reference sequence). The junction had 9 bases not matched to a gene; V was cut back by 1 base and J by 10 bases. The CDR3 is 14 amino acids. This CDR3 is CASSLGDTGAGAFF. CDR3 sequence (DNA): TGTGCCAGCAGCTTAGGAGACACAGGGGCTGGAGCTTTCTTT.

This chain links TRBV7-2 with TRBJ1-5; 9 bases are a match to TRBD1. There are 19 residues in the CDR3. The germline CDR1 and CDR2 sequences are SGHTA and FQGNSA. V gave up 5 bases and J gave up 0 bases; unmatched junction bases: 14. The CDR3 loop reads CASSRWTGDTLYSNQPQHF. CDR3 sequence (DNA): TGTGCCAGCAGCAGATGGACAGGGGACACCCTTTATAGCAATCAGCCCCAGCATTTT.

The chain recombines TRBV6-1 with TRBJ2-3; no clear D gene. The CDR3 runs to 15 residues. V was clipped by 3 bases and J by 0 bases, with 10 bases between them. Germline V gives CDR1 MNHNS, CDR2 SASEGT. The CDR3 is CASSDMGRSTDTQYF. The CDR3 DNA is TGTGCCAGCAGTGACATGGGCAGGAGCACAGATACGCAGTATTTT.